The 11 T cell receptor beta chains in this list originate from one sample, sequenced in a study of patients and donors after allogeneic stem cell transplantation. TCRdb re-called the RT-PCR reads through MiXCR, storing one row per CDR3 protein. The sample has about 960,000 distinct CDR3 sequences; roughly 18% are singletons. Sequencing was carried out using blood, either unsorted or a sorted T cell fraction (not recorded which). These receptors all stem from a human donor who was either an allogeneic HSCT recipient or a stem cell or donor lymphocyte infusion donor (not recorded which). It is not recorded whose cells these are; they may come from a transplant donor.

This clonotype was recorded at least ten times. The J gene is TRBJ1-1, the V gene TRBV7-6; D is possibly TRBD1 (5 bases). This CDR3 has 14 residues. Trimming removed 3 bases from V and 6 bases from J, with 14 bases in between. The germline CDR1 and CDR2 sequences are SGHVS and FNYEAQ. The CDR3 here is CASSLRQPGAEAFF. In nucleotides, the CDR3 is TGTGCCAGCAGCTTGAGACAGCCCGGCGCTGAAGCTTTCTTT.

This chain joins TRBV24-1 and TRBJ2-5, with a weak D call TRBD1 (5 bases). This CDR3 has 14 amino acids. CDR1 is KGHDR and CDR2 is SFDVKD in the germline V gene. V lost 4 bases and J lost 7, with 15 bases in between. As DNA, the CDR3 is TGTGCCACCAGTGAACCTGACAGAGGTGGGACCCAGTACTTC. Protein: CATSEPDRGGTQYF.

The chain uses TRBV12-3 or TRBV12-4 and TRBJ2-5; 8 nucleotides align to TRBD2. The junction had 11 bases not matched to a gene; V was cut back by 0 bases and J by 5 bases. The CDR3 has 17 amino acids. The CDR3 protein is CASSLALGSGVRETQYF. The CDR3 DNA sequence: TGTGCCAGCAGTTTAGCGCTGGGTAGCGGGGTTAGGGAGACCCAGTACTTC.

V usage is TRBV4-3 and J usage is TRBJ1-6, with D possibly TRBD1 on 6 matching bases. Looked up from germline, CDR1 is LGHNA and CDR2 is YSLEER. Trimming left V 2 bases short and J 4 bases short, with 12 bases between. The CDR3 totals 16 residues. This CDR3 is CASSQQGTRYNSPLHF. The CDR3 coding sequence is TGCGCCAGCAGCCAACAAGGGACAAGATATAATTCACCCCTCCACTTT.

This CDR3 is CASSLSRGMAEAFF. The CDR3 DNA is TGTGCCAGCAGCTTATCCCGGGGGATGGCTGAAGCTTTCTTT. The J gene is TRBJ1-1, the V gene TRBV11-3; the D gene is possibly TRBD1 (5 bases). The length of the CDR3 is 14 residues. V gave up 2 bases and J gave up 6 bases, with 13 bases separating them. Germline V gene data show CDR1 as SGHNT and CDR2 as YENEEA.

The chain couples TRBV19 to TRBJ1-1; the match to TRBD1 covers 9 bases. CDR1 LNHDA and CDR2 SQIVND come from the germline V gene (reference sequence). CDR3 length equals 15 residues. The ends lost 3 bases at V and 5 bases at J; junction bases unmatched: 7. In DNA, the CDR3 is TGTGCCAGTAGTATTACCGGGACAGGGACGACTGAAGCTTTCTTT. This gives the protein CASSITGTGTTEAFF.

The genes are TRBV2 and TRBJ1-1, with a weak D call TRBD1 (6 bases). Trimming removed 3 bases from V and 1 base from J, with 15 bases in between. The V gene's germline CDR1 is SNHLY and CDR2 FYNNEI. This CDR3 spans 16 amino acids. The CDR3 sequence: CASSERGGPQNTEAFF. The CDR3 bases are TGTGCCAGCAGTGAGAGGGGGGGCCCACAGAACACTGAAGCTTTCTTT. Based on the CDR3 plus reference TRBV2 and TRBJ1-1, the full variable domain is EPEVTQTPSHQVTQMGQEVILRCVPISNHLYFYWYRQILGQKVEFLVSFYNNEISEKSEIFDDQFSVERPDGSNFTLKIRSTKLEDSAMYFCASSERGGPQNTEAFFGQGTRLTVV.

This clonotype was observed a few times. This chain joins TRBV27 and TRBJ2-7; D is unclear. Trimming pared 4 bases from V and 3 bases from J, leaving 10 bases between. This CDR3 contains 13 residues. Germline CDR1 MNHEY, CDR2 SMNVEV (reference sequence). The CDR3 loop is CASSYQENYEQYF. CDR3 DNA sequence: TGTGCCAGCAGTTACCAGGAGAACTACGAGCAGTACTTC.

In its sample, this clonotype was seen many times. This rearrangement joins TRBV7-2 to TRBJ2-1; TRBD1 agrees at 10 bases. This CDR3 comprises 15 residues. The junction had 3 bases not matched to a gene; V was cut back by 6 bases and J by 1 base. CDR1 SGHTA and CDR2 FQGNSA come from the germline V gene. CDR3 nucleotide sequence: TGTGCCAGCAGTCGGGACAGGGGATCCTACAATGAGCAGTTCTTC. Translated, it gives CASSRDRGSYNEQFF.

This clonotype has only a few counts. The chain employs TRBV10-3 and TRBJ2-3; 10 bases map to TRBD1. The CDR3 spans 16 residues. From germline, CDR1 is ENHRY and CDR2 SYGVKD. After removal of 6 bases from V and 4 bases from J, the junction contained 10 bases not matched to a gene. The CDR3 DNA sequence: TGTGCCATCAGCCCCTGGACAGGGGGGGGGGCAGATACGCAGTATTTT. This gives the protein CAISPWTGGGADTQYF.

In the case of this clonotype: It may be a read error: a sequence one base away is much more abundant. This rearrangement joins TRBV4-1 to TRBJ2-4, with 9 bases aligning to TRBD2. The germline V gene has CDR1 MGHRA and CDR2 YSYEKL. Losses at the gene ends were 1 base for V and 11 bases for J; bases not matched to a gene: 12. The CDR3 length is 16 residues. The CDR3 DNA sequence: TGCGCCAGCAGCCAAGTAGGCGGGGGGGTGTCTTGGGTTCAGTACTTC. It translates to CASSQVGGGVSWVQYF.